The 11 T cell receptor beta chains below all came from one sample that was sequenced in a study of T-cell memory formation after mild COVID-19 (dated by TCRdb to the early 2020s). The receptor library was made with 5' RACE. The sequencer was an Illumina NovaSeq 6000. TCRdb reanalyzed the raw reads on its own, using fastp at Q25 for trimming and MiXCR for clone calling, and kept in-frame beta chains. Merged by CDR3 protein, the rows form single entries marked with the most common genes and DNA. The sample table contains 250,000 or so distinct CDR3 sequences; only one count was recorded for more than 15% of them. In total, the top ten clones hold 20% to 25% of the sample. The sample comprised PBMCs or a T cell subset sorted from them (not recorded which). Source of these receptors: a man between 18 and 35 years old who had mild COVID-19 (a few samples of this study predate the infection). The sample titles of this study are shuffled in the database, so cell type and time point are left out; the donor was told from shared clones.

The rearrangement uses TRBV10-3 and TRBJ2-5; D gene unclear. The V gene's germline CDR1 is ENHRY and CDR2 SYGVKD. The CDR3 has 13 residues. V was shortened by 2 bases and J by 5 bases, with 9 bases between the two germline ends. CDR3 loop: CAISEEGMETQYF. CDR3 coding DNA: TGTGCCATCAGTGAGGAAGGGATGGAGACCCAGTACTTC.

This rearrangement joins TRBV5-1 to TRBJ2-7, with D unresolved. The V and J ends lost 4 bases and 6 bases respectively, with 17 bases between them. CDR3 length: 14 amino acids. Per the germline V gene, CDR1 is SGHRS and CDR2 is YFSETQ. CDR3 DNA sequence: TGCGCCAGCAGCCCGGCCACTACCTCTGGCGAGCAGTACTTC. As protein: CASSPATTSGEQYF.

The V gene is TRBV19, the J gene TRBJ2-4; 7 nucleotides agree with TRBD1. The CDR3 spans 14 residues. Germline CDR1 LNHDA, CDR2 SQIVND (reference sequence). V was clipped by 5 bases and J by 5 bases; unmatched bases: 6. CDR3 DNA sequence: TGTGCCAGTAGTGTCTACGGGACAGAAAACATTCAGTACTTC. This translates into CASSVYGTENIQYF.

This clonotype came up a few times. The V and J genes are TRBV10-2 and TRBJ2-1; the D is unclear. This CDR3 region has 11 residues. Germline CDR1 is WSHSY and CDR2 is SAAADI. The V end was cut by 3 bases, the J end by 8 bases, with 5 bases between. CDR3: CASSEGYEQFF. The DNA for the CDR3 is TGCGCCAGCAGTGAAGGGTATGAGCAGTTCTTC.

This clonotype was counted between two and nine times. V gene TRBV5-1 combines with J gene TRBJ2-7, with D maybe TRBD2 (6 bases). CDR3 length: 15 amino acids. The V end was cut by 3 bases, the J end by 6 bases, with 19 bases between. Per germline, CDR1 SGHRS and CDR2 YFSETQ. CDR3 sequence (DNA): TGCGCCAGCAGCTCCCAAACGGGACTCCCTAGCGAGCAGTACTTC. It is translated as CASSSQTGLPSEQYF.

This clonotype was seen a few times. CDR3: CASSAQRLSEQFF. The CDR3 DNA is TGTGCCAGCAGCGCACAGAGGTTGAGTGAGCAGTTCTTC. The J gene is TRBJ2-1, the V gene TRBV9, with D hard to call. Trimming took 3 bases from V and 9 from J, leaving 13 bases between them. CDR1 and CDR2 from the germline V gene are SGDLS and YYNGEE. The CDR3 is 13 amino acids.

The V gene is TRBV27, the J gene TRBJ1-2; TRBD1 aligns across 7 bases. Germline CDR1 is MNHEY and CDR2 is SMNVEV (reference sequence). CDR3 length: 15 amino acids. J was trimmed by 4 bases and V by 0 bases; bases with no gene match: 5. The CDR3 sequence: CASSLSPGGAYGYTF. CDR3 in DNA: TGTGCCAGCAGTTTATCCCCAGGGGGAGCCTATGGCTACACCTTC.

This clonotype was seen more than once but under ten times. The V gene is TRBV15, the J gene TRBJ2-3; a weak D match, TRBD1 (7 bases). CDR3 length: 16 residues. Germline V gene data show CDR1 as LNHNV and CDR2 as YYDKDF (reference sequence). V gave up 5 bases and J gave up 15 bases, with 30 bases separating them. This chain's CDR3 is CATSPNRGGRYASPYF. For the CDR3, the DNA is TGTGCCACCAGCCCCAACAGGGGAGGCAGATACGCGAGTCCTTATTTT.

The CDR3 here is CASSSDRRDTQYF. In nucleotides, the CDR3 is TGTGCCAGCAGCTCCGATCGGAGGGATACGCAGTATTTT. V usage is TRBV7-9 and J usage is TRBJ2-3; a weak D match, TRBD2 (5 bases). CDR3 length: 13 amino acids. The germline V gene has CDR1 SEHNR and CDR2 FQNEAQ (reference sequence). V lost 4 bases, J lost 6 bases, and 11 bases lay in between. Complete variable domain (other parts from reference TRBV7-9 and TRBJ2-3): DTGVSQNPRHKITKRGQNVTFRCDPISEHNRLYWYRQTLGQGPEFLTYFQNEAQLEKSRLLSDRFSAERPKGSFSTLEIQRTEQGDSAMYLCASSSDRRDTQYFGPGTRLTVL.

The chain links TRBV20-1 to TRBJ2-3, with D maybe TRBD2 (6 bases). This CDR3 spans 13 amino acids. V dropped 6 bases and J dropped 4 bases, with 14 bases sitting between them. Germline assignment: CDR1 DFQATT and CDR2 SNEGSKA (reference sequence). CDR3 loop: CSATWAGSDTQYF. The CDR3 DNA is TGCAGTGCAACCTGGGCGGGATCAGATACGCAGTATTTT.

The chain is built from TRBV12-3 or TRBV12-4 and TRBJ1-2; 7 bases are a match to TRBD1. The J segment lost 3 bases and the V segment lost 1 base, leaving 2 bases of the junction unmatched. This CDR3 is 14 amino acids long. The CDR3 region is CASSLVGTDYGYTF. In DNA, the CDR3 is TGTGCCAGCAGTTTAGTCGGGACAGACTATGGCTACACCTTC.